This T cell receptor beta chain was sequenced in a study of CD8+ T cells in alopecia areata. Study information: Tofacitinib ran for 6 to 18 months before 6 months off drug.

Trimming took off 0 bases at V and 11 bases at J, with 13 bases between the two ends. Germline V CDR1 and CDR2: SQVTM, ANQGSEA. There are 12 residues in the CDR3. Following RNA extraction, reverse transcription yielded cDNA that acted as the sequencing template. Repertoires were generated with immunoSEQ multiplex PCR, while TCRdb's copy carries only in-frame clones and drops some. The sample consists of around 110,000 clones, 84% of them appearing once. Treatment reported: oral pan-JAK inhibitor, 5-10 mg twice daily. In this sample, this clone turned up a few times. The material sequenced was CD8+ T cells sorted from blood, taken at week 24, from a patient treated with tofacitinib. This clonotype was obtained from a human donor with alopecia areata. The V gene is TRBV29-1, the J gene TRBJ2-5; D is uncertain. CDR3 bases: TGCAGCGTTGAAGACGAAGGTCCCGGGCAGTACTTC. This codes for CSVEDEGPGQYF.